This TCR beta chain was sequenced in a study of cytomegalovirus exposure and HLA in healthy donors. The PCR used 60 Vbeta and 13 Jbeta primers. Method: immunoSEQ multiplex PCR; TCRdb's copy keeps in-frame clones and lacks some. The sample lists some 190,000 clones, over 60% occurring once. J gave up 3 bases and V 2 bases, and 8 bases lay outside the gene matches. Germline values: CDR1 LNHNV, CDR2 YYDKDF (reference sequence). This CDR3 comprises 17 residues. General study findings and limits: Sequencing likely caused a cluster of highly shared sequence variants. A list of roughly 180 TCR beta chains associated with cytomegalovirus was given. Reportedly, fewer N-insertions than the approximately 680-donor mean appeared in an Asian-associated ancestry cluster in a later analysis.

As concerns this clone: No antigen is known for it.

This receptor was identified in a woman under 40 in good health and CMV-seropositive. The sequenced sample consisted of PBMCs. This sequence joins TRBV15 and TRBJ2-1, with 9 nucleotides matching TRBD2. CDR3 DNA sequence: TGTGCCACCAGCAGACAGACTAGCGGAGGAGACTACAATGAGCAGTTCTTC. Protein product: CATSRQTSGGDYNEQFF.